This T cell receptor beta chain was captured in a study of T cells in Graves' hyperthyroidism and ophthalmopathy. Study at large: Peripheral blood was collected at initial diagnosis, before any treatment.

Germline-derived CDR1 and CDR2 are ENHRY and SYGVKD. The ends lost 9 bases at V and 4 bases at J; junction bases unmatched: 6. The CDR3 extends over 14 amino acids. Many counts were recorded for this clonotype. Regions amplified from RNA transcripts were the TCR beta CDR3 regions. During a first-round RT-PCR of the TCR CDR3, the HTBI primer set was used. MiXCR, applied by TCRdb to the multiplex PCR reads, yields one record per CDR3 protein. The sample has roughly 240,000 distinct CDR3 sequences, almost 25% seen once; the top ten hold approximately 32%. Lactation, pregnancy, other autoimmune disease or uncontrolled infection led to exclusion of patients. Thyroid ultrasound and orbital computed tomography, with clinical symptoms and serum thyroxine and TRAb, informed diagnoses. This sample holds PBMCs from under 11 ml fresh peripheral blood.

The sequence was collected from a woman aged 40 to 50 with Graves' ophthalmopathy. This chain connects TRBV10-3 to TRBJ2-2, with TRBD1 matching over 9 bases. The source material was blood. The CDR3 sequence is CAISGTGITGELFF. DNA for the CDR3: TGTGCCATTTCCGGGACAGGGATCACCGGGGAGCTGTTTTTT.